The entry that follows covers one TCR beta chain sequence. Deletions cut 1 base from V and 7 bases from J, with 11 bases between. CDR3 size: 13 residues. The germline CDR1 and CDR2 sequences are SGHTA and FQGNSA. The authors loaded roughly 200 ng DNA, 30,000 to 35,000 T cell genomes, into sorted-subset replicate PCRs. Assay used: immunoSEQ multiplex PCR; TCRdb lists only in-frame clones, some missing. The sample holds approximately 2.1 million clones, 80% to 95% seen once. These data are taken from a study of shared clonotypes between healthy human individuals. Across the whole study: Three CD4 naive, three CD4 memory, two CD8 naive and one CD8 memory plate were used per donor.

The TCR was taken from a man between 18 and 35 years old in good health. Some clones in this sample may be carry-over from other donors' samples. Sequenced sample: naive CD4+ T cells from PBMCs. Subset specified: CD45RA+ positively selected. The chain employs TRBV7-2 and TRBJ2-7; D is perhaps TRBD1 (5 bases). The CDR3 loop reads CASSLVRVGEQYF. The CDR3, as DNA: TGTGCCAGCAGCTTAGTCAGGGTTGGGGAGCAGTACTTC.